This TCR beta chain was sequenced for a study of CXCR3-negative and CXCR3-positive naive CD8 T cells. Study-wide background: Some 130 million TRB reads were obtained in total, which works out to about 1.5 +/- 0.3 million per library.

The CDR3 spans 13 residues. CDR1 MGHRA and CDR2 YSYEKL come from the germline V gene. UMI-labeled TRB cDNA libraries were prepared by 5' RACE. From its re-call of the 5' RACE reads, TCRdb lists each CDR3 protein once, without DNA. The table for this sample gives 55,000 to 75,000 distinct CDR3 sequences. In the case of this clonotype: Its specificity is not known.

Triplicate 300,000-cell sorts were made of each CD8+ T cell subset. General observations from the study: Memory cells differed in TRBV-TRBJ usage, but naive CXCR3-negative and CXCR3-positive cells had similar usage. Comparably high diversity was seen in both naive subsets, and much lower diversity in memory CD8+ cells. Naive cells with CXCR3 showed TRB CDR3s that were more hydrophobic than those in CXCR3-negative naive cells.

The chain links TRBV4-1 to TRBJ2-7. The receptor's source is a human donor in good health. Some clones in this sample may be carry-over from other donors' samples. The sample consisted of naive CXCR3+ CD8+ T cells from blood. Sample subset: CD45RO-CCR7+CD27+CD95- naive CD8+ T cells expressing CXCR3 (TNR3+). The CDR3 loop is CASSQTAIYEQYF.